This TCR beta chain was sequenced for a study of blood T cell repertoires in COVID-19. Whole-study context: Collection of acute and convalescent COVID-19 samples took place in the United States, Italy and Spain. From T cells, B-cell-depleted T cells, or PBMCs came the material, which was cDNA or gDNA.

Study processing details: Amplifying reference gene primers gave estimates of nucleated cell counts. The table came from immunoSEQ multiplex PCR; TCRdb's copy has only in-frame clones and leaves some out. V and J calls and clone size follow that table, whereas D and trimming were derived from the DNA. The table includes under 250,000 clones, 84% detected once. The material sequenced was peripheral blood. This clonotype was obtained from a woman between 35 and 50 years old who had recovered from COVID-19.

CDR3 amino acids: CASSETGSSYNEQFF. Written as DNA, the CDR3 is TGTGCCAGCAGTGAAACCGGGAGCTCCTACAATGAGCAGTTCTTC. This chain joins TRBV25-1 and TRBJ2-1, with D tentatively TRBD2 (6 bases). CDR1 is MGHDK, CDR2 SYGVNS, per germline. The CDR3 is 15 residues long. Trimming left V 2 bases short and J 0 bases short, with 8 bases between.